Below, 9 T cell receptor beta chains from the same sample are listed, as sequenced in a study of shared clonotypes between healthy human individuals. Sequenced by immunoSEQ multiplex PCR; TCRdb stores in-frame clones only, minus some. Of about 2 million clones listed, 85% to 95% are singletons. Sequencing used naive CD4+ T cells sorted from blood. Noted subset: CD45RA+ positively selected. The origin of the receptors is a man aged 18 to 30 in good health.

This clone was detected only a few times. Additional DNA sequences in this sample encode the identical CDR3. The rearrangement uses TRBV18 and TRBJ2-5, with no clear D. The CDR3 is 14 amino acids. The V gene's germline CDR1 is KGHSH and CDR2 LQKENI. V was cut by 0 bases and J by 1 base, with 6 bases left in between. The CDR3 region is CASSPPNSQETQYF. CDR3 bases: TGTGCCAGCTCACCACCGAACAGCCAAGAGACCCAGTACTTC.

CDR3 loop: CASSSGQIGNTIYF. Written as DNA, the CDR3 is TGTGCCAGCAGCTCCGGACAGATTGGAAACACCATATATTTT. V is TRBV6-5 and J is TRBJ1-3; the D gene is possibly TRBD1 (6 bases). The ends were cut back, 6 bases at V and 3 bases at J, with 12 bases in the middle. CDR3 size: 14 residues. Germline CDR1 and CDR2: MNHEY and SVGAGI.

The rearrangement links TRBV6-5 to TRBJ2-3; TRBD2 matches 11 bases. V was pared by 4 bases and J by 0 bases, with 3 bases of the junction left unmatched. The CDR3 has 16 residues. Germline V lookup: CDR1 MNHEY, CDR2 SVGAGI. CDR3 DNA sequence: TGTGCCAGCAGTTTAGCGGGGGGGATGAGCACAGATACGCAGTATTTT. This gives the protein CASSLAGGMSTDTQYF.

The chain carries TRBV10-3 and TRBJ2-7; tentatively, D is TRBD2 (6 bases). Germline values: CDR1 ENHRY, CDR2 SYGVKD. The length of the CDR3 is 14 residues. V was shortened by 4 bases and J by 0 bases, with 10 bases between the two germline ends. In nucleotides, the CDR3 is TGTGCCATCAGTGTCCGCGGGGACTCCTACGAGCAGTACTTC. It encodes CAISVRGDSYEQYF.

The chain employs TRBV30 and TRBJ1-2; 9 bases align to TRBD1. Germline trimming cut 4 bases from V and 0 bases from J; bases unmatched to any gene: 3. The CDR3 is 14 residues long. Germline assignment: CDR1 GTSNPN and CDR2 SVGIG (reference sequence). CDR3 loop: CAWTGDRANYGYTF. In nucleotides, the CDR3 is TGTGCCTGGACCGGGGACAGGGCTAACTATGGCTACACCTTC. Full variable domain (remainder filled in from reference TRBV30 and TRBJ1-2): SQTIHQWPATLVQPVGSPLSLECTVEGTSNPNLYWYRQAAGRGLQLLFYSVGIGQISSEVPQNLSASRPQDRQFILSSKKLLLSDSGFYLCAWTGDRANYGYTFGSGTRLTVV.

The chain employs TRBV6-1 and TRBJ2-7; unclear D gene. CDR1 MNHNS and CDR2 SASEGT come from the germline V gene. The CDR3 extends over 12 amino acids. V lost 2 bases, J lost 12 bases, and 14 bases lay in between. CDR3: CASSELSSVPYF. DNA of the CDR3: TGTGCCAGCAGTGAATTGAGTTCAGTCCCGTACTTC.

CDR3 amino acids: CASSARGLGIENIQYF. The CDR3 DNA sequence: TGCGCCAGCAGCGCCAGGGGGCTCGGTATTGAAAACATTCAGTACTTC. The chain carries TRBV4-1 and TRBJ2-4; 8 bases map to TRBD1. V lost 5 bases and J lost 5; bases outside the gene matches: 11. The CDR3 length is 16 residues. Germline CDR1 is MGHRA and CDR2 is YSYEKL.

The chain uses TRBV18 and TRBJ1-4; 7 bases are shared with TRBD1. The junction had 8 bases not matched to a gene; V was cut back by 3 bases and J by 7 bases. Germline assignment: CDR1 KGHSH and CDR2 LQKENI. The CDR3 is made up of 15 amino acids. The CDR3 reads CASSPAEGALEKLFF. As DNA, the CDR3 is TGTGCCAGCTCACCCGCCGAGGGGGCGCTTGAAAAACTGTTTTTT. Complete variable domain (other parts from reference TRBV18 and TRBJ1-4): NAGVMQNPRHLVRRRGQEARLRCSPMKGHSHVYWYRQLPEEGLKFMVYLQKENIIDESGMPKERFSAEFPKEGPSILRIQQVVRGDSAAYFCASSPAEGALEKLFFGSGTQLSVL.

The J gene is TRBJ1-2, the V gene TRBV7-8; the match to TRBD1 covers 10 bases. The V gene's germline CDR1 is SGHVS and CDR2 FQNEAQ. This CDR3 region has 14 residues. The J segment lost 7 bases and the V segment lost 5 bases, leaving 7 bases of the junction unmatched. The CDR3 region is CASSMWDRGGGYTF. The CDR3 DNA reads as TGTGCCAGCAGCATGTGGGACAGGGGAGGTGGCTACACCTTC.